These T cell receptor beta chains were read from a single sample in a study of shared clonotypes between healthy human individuals. TCRdb's copy holds only in-frame clones and misses some; the assay was immunoSEQ multiplex PCR. The profile shows some 1.5 million clones, around 97% of them singletons. Material for sequencing was naive CD4+ T cells sorted from blood. All receptors derive from a man aged 25 to 40 in good health. Both conserved end residues are part of each CDR3. D genes are given only for firm matches. Expanded clones are given a class, and other clones once, few, many or no size at all.

>TRBJ2-1|TRBV5-5|TRBD2|-
CASSLEGGSYNEQFF
TGTGCCAGCAGCTTGGAGGGCGGGAGCTACAATGAGCAGTTCTTC
>TRBJ2-3|TRBV18|-|once
CATGGGTDTQYF
TGTGCCACCGGAGGGGGCACAGATACGCAGTATTTT
>TRBJ2-7|TRBV7-9|-|once
CASSLVGAIYEQYF
TGTGCCAGCAGCTTAGTGGGGGCAATCTACGAGCAGTACTTC
>TRBJ2-3|TRBV18|-|-
CASSPGPGVQSTDTQYF
TGTGCCAGCTCACCTGGTCCAGGCGTGCAGAGCACAGATACGCAGTATTTT
>TRBJ2-3|TRBV27|-|-
CASRSRQITDTQYF
TGTGCCAGCAGGAGCCGACAGATAACAGATACGCAGTATTTT
>TRBJ2-7|TRBV5-5|-|-
CASSGRLGSYEQYF
TGTGCCAGCAGCGGGAGGTTAGGCTCCTACGAGCAGTACTTC
>TRBJ1-2|TRBV5-1|-|-
CASSSEGSGGYTF
TGCGCCAGCAGCTCCGAAGGTTCGGGAGGCTACACCTTC
>TRBJ2-3|TRBV6-5|-|-
CASRRRGGTDTQYF
TGTGCCAGCAGGCGCAGGGGCGGGACAGATACGCAGTATTTT
>TRBJ2-3|TRBV7-8|-|-
CASSLGLDTQYF
TGTGCCAGCAGCCTCGGATTGGATACGCAGTATTTT
>TRBJ2-7|TRBV19|TRBD1|-
CASSRTGAGEQYF
TGTGCCAGTAGTAGGACAGGGGCGGGGGAGCAGTACTTC
>TRBJ2-7|TRBV9|TRBD1|-
CASSATPGQGYEQYF
TGTGCCAGCAGCGCGACACCGGGACAGGGTTACGAGCAGTACTTC
>TRBJ1-6|TRBV15|-|-
CATSRERQGLAPLHF
TGTGCCACCAGCAGAGAAAGGCAGGGGCTAGCACCCCTCCACTTT
>TRBJ2-7|TRBV30|TRBD2|once
CAWRGGFYEQYF
TGTGCCTGGAGGGGAGGGTTCTACGAGCAGTACTTC
>TRBJ1-2|TRBV19|-|-
CASTLGFYYGYTF
TGTGCCAGTACCCTAGGGTTCTACTATGGCTACACCTTC
>TRBJ2-6|TRBV2|-|-
CASRGLGQPGDVLTF
TGTGCCAGCAGGGGCCTTGGACAGCCGGGGGACGTCCTGACTTTC
>TRBJ2-1|TRBV5-1|TRBD1|-
CASSSGTGGNEQFF
TGCGCCAGCAGCTCAGGGACAGGGGGCAATGAGCAGTTCTTC
>TRBJ2-2|TRBV18|TRBD2|-
CASSQRGDHFNTGELFF
TGTGCCAGCTCACAGCGGGGGGACCACTTTAACACCGGGGAGCTGTTTTTT
>TRBJ2-1|TRBV6-1|TRBD2|-
CASSAELAGVTSYNEQFF
TGTGCCAGCAGTGCCGAACTAGCGGGAGTTACATCCTACAATGAGCAGTTCTTC
>TRBJ2-1|TRBV6-5|-|-
CASSYAGQNRNEQFF
TGTGCCAGCAGTTATGCGGGTCAGAACCGCAATGAGCAGTTCTTC
>TRBJ1-1|TRBV2|-|-
CASSVQGRTEAFF
TGTGCCAGCAGTGTACAGGGCAGGACTGAAGCTTTCTTT
>TRBJ1-5|TRBV7-2|TRBD1|-
CASSSGQGWSNQPQHF
TGTGCCAGCAGCTCGGGACAGGGGTGGAGCAATCAGCCCCAGCATTTT
>TRBJ1-2|TRBV2|TRBD1|-
CASSSGTGDLYGYTF
TGTGCCAGCAGTTCCGGGACAGGGGACCTCTATGGCTACACCTTC
>TRBJ1-5|TRBV28|-|-
CASSPGDHSNQPQHF
TGTGCCAGCAGCCCTGGAGATCATAGCAATCAGCCCCAGCATTTT
>TRBJ1-3|TRBV5-4|-|-
CASSFGGAGNTIYF
TGTGCCAGCAGCTTCGGAGGGGCCGGAAACACCATATATTTT
>TRBJ2-3|TRBV28|-|-
CASSSTTDTQYF
TGTGCCAGCAGCTCAACCACAGATACGCAGTATTTT
>TRBJ2-3|TRBV5-1|TRBD1|-
CASSSYRDRGRATDTQYF
TGCGCCAGCAGCTCGTACCGGGACAGGGGACGGGCCACAGATACGCAGTATTTT
>TRBJ2-7|TRBV10-3|TRBD1|-
CANTTGGRTSYEQYF
TGTGCCAATACGACAGGGGGCCGCACTTCCTACGAGCAGTACTTC
>TRBJ1-3|TRBV5-1|TRBD1|-
CASRSRQGANTIYF
TGCGCCAGCAGGTCAAGACAGGGGGCGAACACCATATATTTT
>TRBJ2-2|TRBV5-4|TRBD1|-
CASREGQGTGGELFF
TGTGCCAGCAGGGAGGGACAGGGGACTGGCGGGGAGCTGTTTTTT
>TRBJ2-1|TRBV5-4|-|-
CASSPVGGNEQFF
TGTGCCAGCAGCCCCGTGGGCGGCAATGAGCAGTTCTTC
>TRBJ2-7|TRBV28|TRBD1|-
CASSRTGGSYEQYF
TGTGCCAGCAGCCGGACAGGGGGCTCCTACGAGCAGTACTTC
>TRBJ1-2|TRBV7-2|-|-
CASTSSNSFSGYTF
TGTGCCAGCACCTCTTCGAACTCCTTTTCTGGCTACACCTTC